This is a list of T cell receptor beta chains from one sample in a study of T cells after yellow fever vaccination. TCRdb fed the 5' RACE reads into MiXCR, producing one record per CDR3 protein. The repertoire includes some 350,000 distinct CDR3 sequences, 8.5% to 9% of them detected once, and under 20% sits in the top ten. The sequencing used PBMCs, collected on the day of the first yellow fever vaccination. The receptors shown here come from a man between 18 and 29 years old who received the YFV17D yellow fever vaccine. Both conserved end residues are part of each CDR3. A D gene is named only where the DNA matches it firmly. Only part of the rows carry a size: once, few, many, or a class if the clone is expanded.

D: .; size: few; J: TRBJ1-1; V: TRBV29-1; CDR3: CSVVVNTEAFF; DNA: TGCAGCGTTGTAGTGAACACTGAAGCTTTCTTT
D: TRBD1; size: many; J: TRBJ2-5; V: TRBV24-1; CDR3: CATSDPTGGQPQETQYF; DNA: TGTGCCACCAGTGATCCGACAGGGGGTCAACCTCAAGAGACCCAGTACTTC
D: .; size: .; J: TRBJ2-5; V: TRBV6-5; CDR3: CASSYTGRRQETQYF; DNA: TGTGCCAGCAGTTACACCGGGCGGCGACAAGAGACCCAGTACTTC
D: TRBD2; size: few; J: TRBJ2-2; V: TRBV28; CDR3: CASKGSVAGANTGELFF; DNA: TGTGCCAGCAAGGGGTCCGTAGCGGGGGCTAACACCGGGGAGCTGTTTTTT
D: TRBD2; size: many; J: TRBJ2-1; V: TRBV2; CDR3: CAMGTSGGSNEQFF; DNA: TGTGCCATGGGGACTAGCGGGGGGAGCAATGAGCAGTTCTTC
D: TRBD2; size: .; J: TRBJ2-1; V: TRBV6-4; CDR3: CASSVSGVGAYNEQFF; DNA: TGTGCCAGCAGCGTTAGCGGGGTTGGCGCCTACAATGAGCAGTTCTTC
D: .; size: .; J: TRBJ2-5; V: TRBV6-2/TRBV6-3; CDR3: CASSSVYRGGETQYF; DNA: TGTGCCAGCAGTTCCGTTTACAGGGGAGGAGAGACCCAGTACTTC
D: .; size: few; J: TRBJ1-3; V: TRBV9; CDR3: CASSAGRGNTIYF; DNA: TGTGCCAGCAGCGCCGGTCGGGGAAACACCATATATTTT
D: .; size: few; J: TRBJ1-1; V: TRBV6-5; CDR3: CASKTNTEAFF; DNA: TGTGCCAGCAAGACGAACACTGAAGCTTTCTTT
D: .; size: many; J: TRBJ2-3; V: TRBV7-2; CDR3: CASSLLRQSTDTQYF; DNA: TGTGCCAGCAGCTTACTTAGACAGAGCACAGATACGCAGTATTTT
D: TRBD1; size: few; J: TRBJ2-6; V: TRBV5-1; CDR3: CASSVDRGGSGANVLTF; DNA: TGCGCCAGCAGCGTGGACAGGGGAGGGTCTGGGGCCAACGTCCTGACTTTC
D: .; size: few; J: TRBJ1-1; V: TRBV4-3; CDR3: CASSRLPNTEAFF; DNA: TGCGCCAGCAGCCGTCTCCCGAACACTGAAGCTTTCTTT
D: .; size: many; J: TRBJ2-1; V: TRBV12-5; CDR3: CASGTTGRVTNEQFF; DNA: TGTGCTAGTGGTACCACAGGGAGGGTAACCAATGAGCAGTTCTTC
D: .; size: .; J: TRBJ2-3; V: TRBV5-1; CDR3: CASSLESASVDTQYF; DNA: TGCGCCAGCAGCTTGGAGAGTGCTAGCGTAGATACGCAGTATTTT
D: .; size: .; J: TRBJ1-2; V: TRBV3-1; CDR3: CASSQGGRDNGYTF; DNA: TGTGCCAGCAGCCAAGGCGGGAGGGATAATGGCTACACCTTC
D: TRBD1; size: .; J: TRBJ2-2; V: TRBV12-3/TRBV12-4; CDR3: CASSFDYRGTGELFF; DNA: TGTGCCAGCAGCTTCGATTACAGGGGCACCGGGGAGCTGTTTTTT
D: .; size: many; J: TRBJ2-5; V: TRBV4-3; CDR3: CASSQEYEETQYF; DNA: TGCGCCAGCAGCCAAGAGTACGAAGAGACCCAGTACTTC
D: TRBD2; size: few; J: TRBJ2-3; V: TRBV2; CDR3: CASGAGTTDTDTQYF; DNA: TGTGCCAGCGGGGCCGGGACTACCGACACAGATACGCAGTATTTT
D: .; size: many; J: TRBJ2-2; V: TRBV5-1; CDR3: CASRDKDTGELFF; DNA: TGCGCCAGCAGGGACAAGGACACCGGGGAGCTGTTTTTT
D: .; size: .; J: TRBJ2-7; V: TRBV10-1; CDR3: CASSGTLPGEQYF; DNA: TGCGCCAGCTCCGGGACCCTCCCTGGCGAGCAGTACTTC
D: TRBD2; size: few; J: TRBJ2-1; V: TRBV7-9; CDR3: CASSTMSGTRDNEQFF; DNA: TGTGCCAGCAGCACAATGAGCGGGACCCGGGACAATGAGCAGTTCTTC
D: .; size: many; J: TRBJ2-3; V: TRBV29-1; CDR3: CSVGGAIPDTQYF; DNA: TGCAGCGTTGGTGGGGCCATTCCAGATACGCAGTATTTT
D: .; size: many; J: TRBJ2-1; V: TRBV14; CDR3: CASSLLGATYNEQFF; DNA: TGTGCCAGCAGCTTGTTAGGGGCAACCTACAATGAGCAGTTCTTC
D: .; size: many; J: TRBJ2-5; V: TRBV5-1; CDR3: CASSLGGVVETQYF; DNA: TGCGCCAGCAGCTTGGGGGGGGTCGTTGAGACCCAGTACTTC
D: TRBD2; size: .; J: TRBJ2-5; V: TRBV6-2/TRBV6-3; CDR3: CASRRGGFETQYF; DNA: TGTGCCAGCAGGCGGGGGGGCTTTGAGACCCAGTACTTC
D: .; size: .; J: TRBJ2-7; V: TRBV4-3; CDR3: CASSQDTPGAGYEQYF; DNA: TGCGCCAGCAGCCAAGATACCCCAGGGGCGGGCTACGAGCAGTACTTC
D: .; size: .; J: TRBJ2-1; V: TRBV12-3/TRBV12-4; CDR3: CASGLGGVNEQFF; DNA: TGTGCCAGCGGCCTCGGCGGGGTCAATGAGCAGTTCTTC
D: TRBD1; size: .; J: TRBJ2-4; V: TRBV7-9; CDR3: CASSAYRGIPKNIQYF; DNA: TGTGCCAGCAGCGCTTACAGGGGCATTCCCAAAAACATTCAGTACTTC
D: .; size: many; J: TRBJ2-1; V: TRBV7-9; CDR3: CASSITGAGNEQFF; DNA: TGTGCCAGCAGTATAACGGGGGCAGGGAATGAGCAGTTCTTC
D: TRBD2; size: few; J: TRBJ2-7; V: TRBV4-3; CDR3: CASSQEASGVSEQYF; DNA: TGCGCCAGCAGCCAAGAAGCTAGCGGGGTTTCCGAGCAGTACTTC
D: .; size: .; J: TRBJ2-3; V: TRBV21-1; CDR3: CASSKIVSTRFTDTQYF; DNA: TGTGCCAGCAGCAAAATAGTGAGCACCCGATTCACAGATACGCAGTATTTT
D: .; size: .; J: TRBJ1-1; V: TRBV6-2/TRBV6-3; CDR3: CATLRSTEAFF; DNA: TGTGCCACCCTGAGAAGCACTGAAGCTTTCTTT
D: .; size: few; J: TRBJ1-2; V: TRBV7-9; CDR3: CASSLVADNYGYTF; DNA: TGTGCCAGCAGCTTAGTGGCGGATAACTATGGCTACACCTTC
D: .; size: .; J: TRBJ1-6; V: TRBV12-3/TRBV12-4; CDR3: CASRGEHSPLHF; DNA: TGTGCCAGCAGAGGGGAACATTCACCCCTCCACTTT
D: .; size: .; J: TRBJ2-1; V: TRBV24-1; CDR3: CATSEPSSYNEQFF; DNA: TGTGCCACCAGTGAACCTAGCTCCTACAATGAGCAGTTCTTC
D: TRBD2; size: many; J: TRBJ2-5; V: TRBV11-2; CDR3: CASSPRAGRETQYF; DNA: TGTGCCAGCAGCCCCAGAGCGGGGCGAGAGACCCAGTACTTC
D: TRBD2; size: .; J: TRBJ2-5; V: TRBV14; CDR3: CASSLRPGLAGGPHETQYF; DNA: TGTGCCAGCAGCCTTCGCCCGGGACTAGCGGGGGGGCCCCACGAGACCCAGTACTTC
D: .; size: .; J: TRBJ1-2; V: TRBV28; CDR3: CASSLGGQVYGYTF; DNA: TGTGCCAGCAGTCTCGGCGGGCAGGTCTATGGCTACACCTTC
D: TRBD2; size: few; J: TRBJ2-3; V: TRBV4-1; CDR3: CASSQGSLGLAGIDTQYF; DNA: TGCGCCAGCAGCCAAGGTTCTCTGGGACTAGCGGGGATAGATACGCAGTATTTT